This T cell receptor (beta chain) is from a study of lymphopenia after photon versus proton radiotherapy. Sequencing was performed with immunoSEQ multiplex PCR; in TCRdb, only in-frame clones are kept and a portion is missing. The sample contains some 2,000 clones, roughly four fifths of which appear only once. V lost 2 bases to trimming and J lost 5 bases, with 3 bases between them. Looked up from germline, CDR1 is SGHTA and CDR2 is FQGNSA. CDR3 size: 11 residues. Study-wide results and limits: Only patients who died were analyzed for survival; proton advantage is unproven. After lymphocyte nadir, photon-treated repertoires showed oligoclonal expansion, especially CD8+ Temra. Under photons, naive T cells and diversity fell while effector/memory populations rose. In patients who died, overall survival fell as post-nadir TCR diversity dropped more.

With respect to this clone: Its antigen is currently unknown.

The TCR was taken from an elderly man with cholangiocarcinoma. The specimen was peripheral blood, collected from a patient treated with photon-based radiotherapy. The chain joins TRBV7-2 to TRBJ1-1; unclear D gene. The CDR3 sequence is CASSLRTEAFF. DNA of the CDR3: TGTGCCAGCAGCTTAAGGACTGAAGCTTTCTTT.